The clone carrying this T cell receptor (beta chain) has a single count. This sample was taken from a study of T cells after somatic rescue of genetic block. The germline CDR1 and CDR2 sequences are SGHNT and YYREEE (reference sequence). The CDR3 is 14 amino acids. The V gene lost 1 base and the J gene lost 5 bases, with 13 bases spanning the gap. TCRdb's copy holds only in-frame clones and misses some; the assay was immunoSEQ multiplex PCR. This sample yields 70,000 to 85,000 clones, of which approximately 90% are seen a single time; approximately 3% belongs to the top ten. This TCR derives from a man aged 30 to 39. The sample was peripheral blood mononuclear cells (PBMCs). The chain joins TRBV5-4 to TRBJ2-7; the D is unclear. The CDR3 nucleotides are TGTGCCAGCAGCTTGCCTTCTCCCGACAACGAGCAGTACTTC. This encodes CASSLPSPDNEQYF.